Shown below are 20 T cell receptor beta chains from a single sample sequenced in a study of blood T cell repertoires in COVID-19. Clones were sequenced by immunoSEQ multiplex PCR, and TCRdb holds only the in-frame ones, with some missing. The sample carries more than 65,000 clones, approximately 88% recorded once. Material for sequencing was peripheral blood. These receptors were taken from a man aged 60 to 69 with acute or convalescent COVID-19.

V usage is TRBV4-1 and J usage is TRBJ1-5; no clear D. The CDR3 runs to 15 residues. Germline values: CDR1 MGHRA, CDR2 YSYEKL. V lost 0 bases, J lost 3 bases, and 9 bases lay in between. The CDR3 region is CASSQDPQVNQPQHF. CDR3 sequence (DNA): TGCGCCAGCAGCCAAGATCCCCAGGTCAATCAGCCCCAGCATTTT.

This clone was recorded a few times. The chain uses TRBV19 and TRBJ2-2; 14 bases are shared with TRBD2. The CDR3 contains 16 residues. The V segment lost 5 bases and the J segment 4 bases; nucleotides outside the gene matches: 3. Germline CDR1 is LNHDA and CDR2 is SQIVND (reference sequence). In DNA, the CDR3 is TGTGCCAGTAGTGCCGGGACTAGCGGGGGCACCGGGGAGCTGTTTTTT. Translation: CASSAGTSGGTGELFF.

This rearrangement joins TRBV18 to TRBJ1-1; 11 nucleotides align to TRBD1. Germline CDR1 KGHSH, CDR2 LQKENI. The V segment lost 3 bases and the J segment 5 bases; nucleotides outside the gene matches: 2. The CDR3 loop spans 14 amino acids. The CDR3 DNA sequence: TGTGCCAGCTCACCGGGACAGGGGGTGACTGAAGCTTTCTTT. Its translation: CASSPGQGVTEAFF.

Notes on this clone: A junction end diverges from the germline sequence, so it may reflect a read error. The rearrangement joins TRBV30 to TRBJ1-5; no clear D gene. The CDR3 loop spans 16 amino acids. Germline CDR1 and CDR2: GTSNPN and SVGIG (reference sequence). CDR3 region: CAGSSGMSFGNQPQHF. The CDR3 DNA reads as TGTGCCGGGAGCTCCGGGATGTCATTTGGGAATCAGCCCCAGCATTTT.

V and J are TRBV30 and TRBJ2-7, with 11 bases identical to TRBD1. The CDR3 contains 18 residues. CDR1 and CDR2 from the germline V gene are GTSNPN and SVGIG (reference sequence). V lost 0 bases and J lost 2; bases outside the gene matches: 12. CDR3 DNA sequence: TGTGCCTGGAGTGTACAACGGACAGGGGGCGCCCACGCCTACGAGCAGTACTTC. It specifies CAWSVQRTGGAHAYEQYF.

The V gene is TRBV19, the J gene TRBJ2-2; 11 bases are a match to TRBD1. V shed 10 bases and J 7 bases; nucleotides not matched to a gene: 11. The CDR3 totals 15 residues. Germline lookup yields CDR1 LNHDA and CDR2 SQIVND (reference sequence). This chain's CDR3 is CATGDRGTWGGELFF. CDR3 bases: TGTGCCACCGGGGACAGGGGGACTTGGGGCGGGGAGCTGTTTTTT.

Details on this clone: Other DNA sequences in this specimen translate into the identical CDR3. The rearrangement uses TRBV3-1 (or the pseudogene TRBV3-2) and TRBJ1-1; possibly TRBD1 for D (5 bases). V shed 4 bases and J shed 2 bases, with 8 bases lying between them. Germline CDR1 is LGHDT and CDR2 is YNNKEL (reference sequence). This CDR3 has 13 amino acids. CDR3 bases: TGTGCCAGCAGCCCCAGGGTTAACACTGAAGCTTTCTTT. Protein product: CASSPRVNTEAFF.

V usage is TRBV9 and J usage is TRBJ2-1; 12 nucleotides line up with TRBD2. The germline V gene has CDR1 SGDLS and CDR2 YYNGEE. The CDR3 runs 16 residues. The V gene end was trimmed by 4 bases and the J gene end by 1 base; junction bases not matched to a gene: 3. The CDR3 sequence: CASSPSGGASYNEQFF. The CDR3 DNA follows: TGTGCCAGCAGCCCTAGCGGGGGGGCGTCCTACAATGAGCAGTTCTTC.

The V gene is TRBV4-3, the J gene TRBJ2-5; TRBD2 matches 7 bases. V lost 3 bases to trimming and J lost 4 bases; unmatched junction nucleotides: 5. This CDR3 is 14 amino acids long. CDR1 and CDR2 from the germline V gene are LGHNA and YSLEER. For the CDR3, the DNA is TGCGCCAGCAGCCAGTCGGGGGAGGGAGAGACCCAGTACTTC. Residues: CASSQSGEGETQYF.

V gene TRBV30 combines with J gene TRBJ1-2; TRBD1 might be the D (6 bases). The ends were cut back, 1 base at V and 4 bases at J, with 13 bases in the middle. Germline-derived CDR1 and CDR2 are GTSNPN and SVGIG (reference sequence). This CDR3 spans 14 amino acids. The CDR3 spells CAWSASVQGYGYTF. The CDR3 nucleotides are TGTGCCTGGAGTGCCTCTGTACAGGGCTATGGCTACACCTTC.

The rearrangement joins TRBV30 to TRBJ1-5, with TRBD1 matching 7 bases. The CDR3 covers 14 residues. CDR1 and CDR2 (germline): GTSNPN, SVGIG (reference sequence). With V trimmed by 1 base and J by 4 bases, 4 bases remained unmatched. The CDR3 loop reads CAWSAGQVNQPQHF. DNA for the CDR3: TGTGCCTGGAGTGCTGGACAGGTGAATCAGCCCCAGCATTTT.

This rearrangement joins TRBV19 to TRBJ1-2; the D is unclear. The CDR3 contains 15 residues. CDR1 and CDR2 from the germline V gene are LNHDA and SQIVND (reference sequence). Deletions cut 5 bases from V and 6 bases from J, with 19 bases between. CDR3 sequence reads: CASSVPGSPPHGYTF. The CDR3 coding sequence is TGTGCCAGTAGTGTTCCGGGGAGCCCCCCACATGGCTACACCTTC.

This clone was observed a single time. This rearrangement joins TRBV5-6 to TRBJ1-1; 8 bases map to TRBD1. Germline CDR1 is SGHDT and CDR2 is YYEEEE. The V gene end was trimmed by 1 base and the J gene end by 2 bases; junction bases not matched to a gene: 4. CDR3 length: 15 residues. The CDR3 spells CASSLLQGANTEAFF. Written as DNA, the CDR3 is TGTGCCAGCAGCTTGTTGCAGGGGGCAAACACTGAAGCTTTCTTT.

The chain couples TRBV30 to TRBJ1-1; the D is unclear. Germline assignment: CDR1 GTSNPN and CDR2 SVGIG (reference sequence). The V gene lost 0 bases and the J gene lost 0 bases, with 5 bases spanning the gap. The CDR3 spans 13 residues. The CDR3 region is CAWSVIMNTEAFF. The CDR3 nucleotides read TGTGCCTGGAGTGTTATAATGAACACTGAAGCTTTCTTT.

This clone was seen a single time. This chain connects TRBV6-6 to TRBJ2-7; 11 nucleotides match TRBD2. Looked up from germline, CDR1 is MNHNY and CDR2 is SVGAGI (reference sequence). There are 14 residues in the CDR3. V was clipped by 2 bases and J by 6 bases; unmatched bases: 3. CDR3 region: CASSYASGGLEQYF. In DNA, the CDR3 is TGTGCCAGCAGTTACGCTAGCGGGGGGCTCGAGCAGTACTTC.

The CDR3 reads CATKGTENTEAFF. The CDR3 DNA is TGTGCCACCAAGGGGACAGAGAACACTGAAGCTTTCTTT. The V and J genes are TRBV24-1 and TRBJ1-1, with 7 bases that match TRBD1. The CDR3 contains 13 residues. The J segment lost 1 base and the V segment lost 8 bases, leaving 3 bases of the junction unmatched. The V gene's germline CDR1 is KGHDR and CDR2 SFDVKD.

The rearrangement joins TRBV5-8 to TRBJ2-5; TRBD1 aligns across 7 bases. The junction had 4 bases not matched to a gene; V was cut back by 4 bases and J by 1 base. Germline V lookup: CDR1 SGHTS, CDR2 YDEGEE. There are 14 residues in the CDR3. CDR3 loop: CASSRGQLQETQYF. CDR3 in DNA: TGTGCCAGCAGCCGGGGACAGCTCCAAGAGACCCAGTACTTC.

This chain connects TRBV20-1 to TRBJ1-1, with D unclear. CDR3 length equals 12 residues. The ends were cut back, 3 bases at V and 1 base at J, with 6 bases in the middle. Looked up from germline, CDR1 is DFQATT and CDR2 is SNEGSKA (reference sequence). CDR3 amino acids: CSASRGNTEAFF. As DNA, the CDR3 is TGCAGTGCTAGTCGGGGGAACACTGAAGCTTTCTTT.

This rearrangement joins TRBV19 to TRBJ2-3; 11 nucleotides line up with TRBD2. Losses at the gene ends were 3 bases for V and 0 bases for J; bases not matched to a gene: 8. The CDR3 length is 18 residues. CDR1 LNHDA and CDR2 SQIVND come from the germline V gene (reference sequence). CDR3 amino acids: CASSIGLAGGASTDTQYF. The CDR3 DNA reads TGTGCCAGTAGTATCGGCCTAGCGGGGGGTGCTAGCACAGATACGCAGTATTTT.

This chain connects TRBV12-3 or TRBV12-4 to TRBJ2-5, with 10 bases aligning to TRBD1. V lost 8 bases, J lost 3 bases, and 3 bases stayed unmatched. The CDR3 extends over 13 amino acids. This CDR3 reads CASWGQGKETQYF. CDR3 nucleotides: TGTGCCAGCTGGGGACAGGGGAAAGAGACCCAGTACTTC.